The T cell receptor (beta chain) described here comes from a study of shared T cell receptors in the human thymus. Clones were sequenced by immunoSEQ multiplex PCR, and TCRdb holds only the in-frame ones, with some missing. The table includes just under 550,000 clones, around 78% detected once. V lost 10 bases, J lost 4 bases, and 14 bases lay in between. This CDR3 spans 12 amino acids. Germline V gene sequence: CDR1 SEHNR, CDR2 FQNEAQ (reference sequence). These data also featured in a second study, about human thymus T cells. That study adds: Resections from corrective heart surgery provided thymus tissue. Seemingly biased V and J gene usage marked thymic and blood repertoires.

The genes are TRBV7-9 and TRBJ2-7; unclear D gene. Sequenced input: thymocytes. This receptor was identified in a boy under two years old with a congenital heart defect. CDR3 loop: CATQRGVYEQYF. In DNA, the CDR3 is TGTGCCACCCAGCGAGGCGTGTACGAGCAGTACTTC.